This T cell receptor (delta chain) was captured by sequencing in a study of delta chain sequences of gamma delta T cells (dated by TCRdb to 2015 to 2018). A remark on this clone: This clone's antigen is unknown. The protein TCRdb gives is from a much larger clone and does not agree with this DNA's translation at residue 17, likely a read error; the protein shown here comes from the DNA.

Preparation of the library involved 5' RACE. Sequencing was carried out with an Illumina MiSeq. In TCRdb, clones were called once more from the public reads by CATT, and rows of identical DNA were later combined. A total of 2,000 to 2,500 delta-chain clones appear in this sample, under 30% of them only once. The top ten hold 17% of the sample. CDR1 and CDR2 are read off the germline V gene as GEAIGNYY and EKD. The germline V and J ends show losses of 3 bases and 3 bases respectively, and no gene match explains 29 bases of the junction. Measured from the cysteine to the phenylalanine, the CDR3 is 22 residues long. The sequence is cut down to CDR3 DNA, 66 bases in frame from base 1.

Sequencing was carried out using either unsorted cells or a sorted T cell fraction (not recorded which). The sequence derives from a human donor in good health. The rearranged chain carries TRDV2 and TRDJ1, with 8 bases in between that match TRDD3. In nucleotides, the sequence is TGTGCCTGTGACTCCGTGGAACCACATAGGGGGGGGATAAGCCAGTACTCCGATAAACTCATCTTT. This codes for CACDSVEPHRGGISQYSDKLIF.